This T cell receptor beta chain was identified in a study of blood T cell repertoires in COVID-19. Study-wide background: There were acute and convalescent COVID-19 samples, and they came from the United States, Italy and Spain.

Clones were sequenced by immunoSEQ multiplex PCR, and TCRdb holds only the in-frame ones, with some missing. The table has 65,000 to 75,000 clones, roughly 74% seen once; the top ten hold 15%. The material sequenced was peripheral blood. The TCR originated in a human donor in a cohort sampled during active COVID-19.

In DNA form, the CDR3 reads TGTGCCAGCAGCGAACAGGGGGCCGGTCAGCCCCAGCATTTT. Its protein product is CASSEQGAGQPQHF. J is TRBJ1-5 and V is TRBV2; TRBD1 matches 9 bases. The CDR3 runs 14 residues. The ends lost 6 bases at V and 6 bases at J; junction bases unmatched: 6. Germline V gene lookup returns CDR1 SNHLY and CDR2 FYNNEI.